The following is a TCR beta chain sequence with its context. The data were taken from a study of blood T cell repertoires in COVID-19. Original processing notes: It was from reference gene primer amplification that nucleated cell counts were estimated. Libraries were prepared by immunoSEQ multiplex PCR; TCRdb keeps only in-frame clonotypes and omits some of them. The DNA gave D and trimming, while V, J and clone size come from that table. This table has hundreds of thousands of clones, approximately 86% appearing once. Trimming at V came to 4 bases and at J to 7 bases, leaving 7 bases not matched to a gene. Germline assignment: CDR1 LGHDT and CDR2 YNNKEL (reference sequence). This CDR3 comprises 15 residues. Participants were aged 18 to 89 years from about two dozen US areas.

The rearrangement links TRBV3-1 (or the pseudogene TRBV3-2) to TRBJ1-3, with 10 bases aligning to TRBD1. The sample taken for sequencing was PBMCs or T cells enriched from blood (not recorded which). This TCR derives from a woman in her thirties with acute COVID-19. The CDR3 reads CASSLDRGNFNTIYF. CDR3 in DNA: TGTGCCAGCAGCCTGGACAGGGGGAATTTTAACACCATATATTTT.